Following are 17 T cell receptor beta chains from one sample sequenced in a study of cytomegalovirus exposure and HLA in healthy donors. Primers for the PCR totalled 60 Vbeta and 13 Jbeta. The data were produced by immunoSEQ multiplex PCR, yet TCRdb's version contains in-frame clones alone and is incomplete. The sample yields about 170,000 clones, approximately 76% seen once. Sequencing was performed on PBMCs. The receptors were gathered from a woman under 30 in good health and CMV-seropositive.

V gene TRBV6-5 combines with J gene TRBJ2-7; 11 nucleotides line up with TRBD2. The germline gives CDR1 MNHEY, CDR2 SVGAGI. With 8 bases clipped from V and 3 bases from J, the junction kept 9 bases outside the gene matches. The CDR3 has 15 amino acids. As DNA, the CDR3 is TGTGCCAGCCGACCGACTAGCGGGGCGGACTACGAGCAGTACTTC. It specifies CASRPTSGADYEQYF.

The chain has TRBV4-1 and TRBJ2-5, with D tentatively TRBD1 (6 bases). The DNA end lines up better with TRBJ2-7; the J call may be wrong. Germline V gene data show CDR1 as MGHRA and CDR2 as YSYEKL. This CDR3 is built from 16 residues. As DNA, the CDR3 is TGCGCCAGCAGCCAAGGTCTTTCGGCAGGGGCGGACGAGCAGTACTTC. Translation gives CASSQGLSAGADEQYF.

V gene TRBV7-3 combines with J gene TRBJ2-7, with 8 bases that match TRBD2. Germline CDR1 reads SGHTA; CDR2 reads FQGTGA. There are 15 residues in the CDR3. V shed 5 bases and J 4 bases; nucleotides not matched to a gene: 10. The CDR3 sequence: CASSVRGGLQYEQYF. DNA for the CDR3: TGTGCCAGCAGCGTCCGGGGGGGCCTTCAGTACGAGCAGTACTTC.

This sequence joins TRBV10-3 and TRBJ1-1; D is unclear. The CDR3 is 12 amino acids. The germline V gene encodes CDR1 ENHRY and CDR2 SYGVKD. Trimming pared 4 bases from V and 0 bases from J, leaving 3 bases between. The CDR3 coding sequence is TGTGCCATCAGTGGGCTGAACACTGAAGCTTTCTTT. It translates to CAISGLNTEAFF.

The CDR3 DNA reads TGTGCCAGCAGCCATACTAGCGGGGGCCCCTACGAGCAGTACTTC. This sequence encodes CASSHTSGGPYEQYF. This sequence joins TRBV5-4 and TRBJ2-7, with TRBD2 matching over 11 bases. There are 15 residues in the CDR3. The trim removed 4 bases at V and 2 bases at J, leaving 5 bases unmatched. CDR1 is SGHNT and CDR2 is YYREEE in the germline V gene (reference sequence).

This sequence joins TRBV7-2 and TRBJ1-2; possibly TRBD1 for D (5 bases). There are 14 residues in the CDR3. V was trimmed by 4 bases and J by 7 bases, leaving 16 bases between them. The germline V gene has CDR1 SGHTA and CDR2 FQGNSA. As DNA, the CDR3 is TGTGCCAGCAGCTCCCGACACGAGACAGTTGGCTACACCTTC. Protein product: CASSSRHETVGYTF.

V usage is TRBV9 and J usage is TRBJ2-3; 9 bases map to TRBD2. Germline V CDR1 and CDR2: SGDLS, YYNGEE. With V trimmed by 4 bases and J by 1 base, 4 bases remained unmatched. The CDR3 sequence is 15 residues long. The chain's CDR3 is CASSTGTSRTDTQYF. As DNA, the CDR3 is TGTGCCAGCAGCACCGGGACTAGCCGCACAGATACGCAGTATTTT.

This clone was seen just once. This chain joins TRBV6-5 and TRBJ1-1, with D perhaps matching TRBD1 (6 bases). The CDR3 totals 13 residues. V lost 7 bases to trimming and J lost 1 base, with 10 bases between them. Germline CDR1 reads MNHEY; CDR2 reads SVGAGI. DNA of the CDR3: TGTGCCAGCAACAAAGGGGGGAACACTGAAGCTTTCTTT. It codes for CASNKGGNTEAFF.

This rearrangement joins TRBV2 to TRBJ1-4, with D possibly being TRBD1 (6 bases). Germline values: CDR1 SNHLY, CDR2 FYNNEI. V lost 10 bases and J 4 bases, leaving 25 bases between the germline ends. The CDR3 runs to 17 residues. CDR3 protein: CATQGGDTSRSNEKLFF. The CDR3 DNA reads TGTGCCACTCAAGGTGGGGACACCAGTCGAAGTAATGAAAAACTGTTTTTT.

The chain has TRBV7-8 and TRBJ2-2, with a weak D call TRBD1 (6 bases). CDR3 length: 16 amino acids. Germline lookup yields CDR1 SGHVS and CDR2 FQNEAQ. The ends were cut back, 9 bases at V and 4 bases at J, with 21 bases in the middle. Here the CDR3 DNA reads TGTGCCAGTTTCTTGGGGCGACAGGTTTTCACCGGGGAGCTGTTTTTT. Amino acids: CASFLGRQVFTGELFF.

About this clone: This CDR3 fails to terminate in the conserved phenylalanine or tryptophan, so it likely reflects a read error. The DNA is omitted, as the CDR3 cannot be located on it reliably, and the CDR3 follows TCRdb's listing. The chain links TRBV7-2 to TRBJ2-7; the tabulated D call, TRBD1, remains unverified against the DNA. The germline V gene encodes CDR1 SGHTA and CDR2 FQGNSA. The CDR3 totals 13 residues, both ends included. CDR3 in amino acids: CASSLQPGQGGYL.

This chain joins TRBV5-1 and TRBJ2-7, with D possibly being TRBD2 (6 bases). Germline V gives CDR1 SGHRS, CDR2 YFSETQ. The CDR3 spans 12 residues. V gave up 5 bases and J gave up 6 bases, with 12 bases separating them. CDR3 coding DNA: TGCGCCAGCAGTTACCCGGGGGTCGAGCAGTACTTC. It is translated as CASSYPGVEQYF.

This clone has a handful of counts. The rearrangement uses TRBV7-3 and TRBJ2-2; TRBD2 matches 8 bases. CDR1 and CDR2 (germline): SGHTA, FQGTGA. The junction had 7 bases not matched to a gene; V was cut back by 5 bases and J by 2 bases. CDR3 size: 16 residues. DNA of the CDR3: TGTGCCAGCAGCCCCCGGGGGGGCTATAACACCGGGGAGCTGTTTTTT. It specifies CASSPRGGYNTGELFF.

This CDR3 is CASSPDRPRPRENTEAFF. CDR3 DNA sequence: TGTGCCAGCAGCCCCGACAGGCCGCGACCCCGCGAGAACACTGAAGCTTTCTTT. The gene calls are TRBV2 and TRBJ1-1; TRBD1 might be the D (6 bases). This CDR3 comprises 18 residues. Trimming removed 6 bases from V and 1 base from J, with 24 bases in between. Germline V gene sequence: CDR1 SNHLY, CDR2 FYNNEI.

This sequence joins TRBV5-1 and TRBJ2-5; D unresolved. This CDR3 has 15 residues. Germline V gives CDR1 SGHRS, CDR2 YFSETQ. Deletions cut 0 bases from V and 0 bases from J, with 9 bases between. The CDR3 DNA is TGCGCCAGCAGCTTGGACAGCAGCTACCAAGAGACCCAGTACTTC. Amino acid sequence: CASSLDSSYQETQYF.

CDR3 in DNA: TGTGCCAGCAGCCCCTATGGCAGGGGAGAGACCCAGTACTTC. Translation gives CASSPYGRGETQYF. J is TRBJ2-5 and V is TRBV11-2; possibly TRBD1 for D (6 bases). Germline-derived CDR1 and CDR2 are SGHAT and FQNNGV. The CDR3 totals 14 residues. Trimming left V 5 bases short and J 4 bases short, with 14 bases between.

The gene calls are TRBV7-9 and TRBJ2-2; 7 nucleotides agree with TRBD1. The CDR3 spans 15 residues. Germline-derived CDR1 and CDR2 are SEHNR and FQNEAQ (reference sequence). J lost 2 bases, V lost 6 bases, and 6 bases had no gene match. This CDR3 reads CASSPQGKNTGELFF. The CDR3 DNA reads as TGTGCCAGCAGTCCACAGGGGAAAAACACCGGGGAGCTGTTTTTT. Full variable domain (missing parts from reference TRBV7-9 and TRBJ2-2): DTGVSQNPRHKITKRGQNVTFRCDPISEHNRLYWYRQTLGQGPEFLTYFQNEAQLEKSRLLSDRFSAERPKGSFSTLEIQRTEQGDSAMYLCASSPQGKNTGELFFGEGSRLTVL.